The 21 T cell receptor beta chains below all came from one sample that was sequenced in a study of T cells expressing NK-cell markers. TCRdb re-called the 5' RACE reads, yielding one record per CDR3 amino acid sequence without DNA. The sample includes 400,000 to 550,000 distinct CDR3 sequences. Input material: blood T cells: a sorted CD56 or NKG2C T cell subset, CD4+ or CD8+ T cells, or bulk PBMC T cells (not recorded which). The receptor source for this set is a woman aged 18 to 75 in good health.

This sequence joins TRBV24-1 and TRBJ1-1. This CDR3 has 14 amino acids. Germline CDR1 is KGHDR and CDR2 is SFDVKD. The CDR3 sequence is CATPLTHLNTEAFF.

The chain is built from TRBV15 and TRBJ2-5; the TRBD2 assignment by TCRdb is unverifiable without DNA. CDR1 LNHNV and CDR2 YYDKDF come from the germline V gene (reference sequence). This CDR3 spans 12 amino acids. The CDR3 reads CATSRDGPTQYF.

The genes are TRBV20-1 and TRBJ2-2; TCRdb gives TRBD2 as the D gene, but with no DNA this cannot be confirmed. Per the germline V gene, CDR1 is DFQATT and CDR2 is SNEGSKA (reference sequence). The CDR3 covers 14 residues. This CDR3 is CSASPGLLTGELFF.

This CDR3 is CSASVGAEAFF. V gene TRBV20-1 combines with J gene TRBJ1-1. This CDR3 spans 11 amino acids. CDR1 and CDR2 (germline): DFQATT, SNEGSKA (reference sequence).

The chain has TRBV7-8 and TRBJ2-5; the TRBD1 assignment by TCRdb is unverifiable without DNA. Looked up from germline, CDR1 is SGHVS and CDR2 is FQNEAQ. CDR3 length equals 14 residues. The CDR3 protein is CASSGGHNQETQYF.

This chain joins TRBV4-2 and TRBJ1-5; TCRdb selects TRBD1, and the lack of DNA leaves this call unchecked. This CDR3 contains 15 residues. Germline lookup yields CDR1 LGHNA and CDR2 YNFKEQ. CDR3 protein: CASSQEGGSNQPQHF.

The chain employs TRBV20-1 and TRBJ1-2; the D call from TCRdb, TRBD1, cannot be confirmed without DNA. CDR3 length equals 12 residues. The germline CDR1 and CDR2 sequences are DFQATT and SNEGSKA (reference sequence). CDR3 protein: CSARGDRVGYTF.

The genes are TRBV4-1 and TRBJ1-2; the D gene TCRdb calls, TRBD1, cannot be checked with no DNA. The CDR3 covers 15 residues. Germline CDR1 MGHRA, CDR2 YSYEKL. CDR3 in amino acids: CASSQGQVGLYGYTF.

The chain combines TRBV20-1 with TRBJ1-1; the TCRdb call, TRBD1, lacks DNA for checking. Germline lookup yields CDR1 DFQATT and CDR2 SNEGSKA (reference sequence). This CDR3 is built from 17 residues. CDR3 region: CSARNGTDPLSNTEAFF.

The rearrangement uses TRBV7-2 and TRBJ1-5. Germline-derived CDR1 and CDR2 are SGHTA and FQGNSA. The CDR3 consists of 16 residues. The CDR3 loop is CASSRGSALNNQPQHF.

This chain connects TRBV7-9 to TRBJ2-7; the TCRdb D gene call, TRBD1, has no DNA to confirm it. The CDR3 extends over 14 amino acids. The germline V gene has CDR1 SEHNR and CDR2 FQNEAQ (reference sequence). The CDR3 loop is CASSLAVGTNEQYF.

CDR3 region: CASSQKQGPFYGYTF. The V call is TRBV3-1, the J call TRBJ1-2; TCRdb's D call, TRBD1, is unchecked because there is no DNA. The germline V gene has CDR1 LGHDT and CDR2 YNNKEL (reference sequence). CDR3 length: 15 amino acids.

The chain employs TRBV20-1 and TRBJ1-1; TCRdb designates TRBD1, a call that cannot be tested without DNA. CDR3 size: 17 residues. Looked up from germline, CDR1 is DFQATT and CDR2 is SNEGSKA (reference sequence). CDR3 in amino acids: CSARGAQGQGSNTEAFF.

This chain links TRBV4-3 with TRBJ1-4; the TCRdb call, TRBD1, lacks DNA for checking. CDR3 length equals 15 residues. Germline CDR1 and CDR2: LGHNA and YSLEER. The CDR3 loop is CASSLSGQGWEKLFF.

The chain joins TRBV12-3 or TRBV12-4 to TRBJ1-6; TCRdb indicates TRBD1, and absent DNA this call remains unverified. CDR3 length: 14 residues. This chain's CDR3 is CASSLNRGNSPLHF.

The V gene is TRBV20-1, the J gene TRBJ2-7. Germline V gene sequence: CDR1 DFQATT, CDR2 SNEGSKA (reference sequence). The CDR3 contains 12 residues. The chain's CDR3 is CSARTLTYEQYF.

The chain employs TRBV29-1 and TRBJ2-3; there is no DNA to check the TCRdb D call of TRBD1. CDR1 is SQVTM, CDR2 ANQGSEA, per germline. The length of the CDR3 is 13 residues. The CDR3 here is CSVEAPRRDTQYF.

This chain joins TRBV4-1 and TRBJ1-1. Germline-derived CDR1 and CDR2 are MGHRA and YSYEKL. CDR3 size: 14 residues. The CDR3 protein is CASSQPLREGEAFF.

J is TRBJ1-1 and V is TRBV12-1; checking the TCRdb D call of TRBD1 is not possible without DNA. TRBV12-1 is a pseudogene. CDR3 size: 16 residues. CDR3 protein: CASSLGPTGPNTEAFF.

J is TRBJ2-1 and V is TRBV7-2; TCRdb selects TRBD2, and the lack of DNA leaves this call unchecked. Germline lookup yields CDR1 SGHTA and CDR2 FQGNSA. The CDR3 is 20 residues long. The CDR3 protein is CASSLAGLAGNIFAYNEQFF. Variable domain in full (rest from reference TRBV7-2 and TRBJ2-1): GAGVSQSPSNKVTEKGKDVELRCDPISGHTALYWYRQSLGQGLEFLIYFQGNSAPDKSGLPSDRFSAERTGGSVSTLTIQRTQQEDSAVYLCASSLAGLAGNIFAYNEQFFGPGTRLTVL.

The rearrangement links TRBV5-4 to TRBJ2-2. Per germline, CDR1 SGHNT and CDR2 YYREEE (reference sequence). The CDR3 covers 15 residues. The CDR3 sequence: CASSLYHGNTGELFF.